The clone carrying this T cell receptor (beta chain) is classed as medium-sized. No antigen is known for it. These data originate in a study of immune heterogeneity within non-small cell lung tumors. CDR1 is SGDLS and CDR2 is YYNGEE in the germline V gene. V was shortened by 4 bases and J by 1 base, with 8 bases between the two germline ends. CDR3 size: 13 residues. The template for each sample was around 540 ng of genomic DNA, which had been extracted from bulk tumor tissue. Several biopsies per primary tumor were taken during surgery, spaced as far apart as possible. Patients underwent curative surgery for non-small cell lung cancer (untreated and newly diagnosed). Study donors were patients with a new diagnosis of non-small cell lung cancer who underwent surgery with curative intent. Study-wide results and limits: Largely different high-frequency T-cell receptor beta clonotypes were found between individual patients. Alongside site-unique high-frequency clones, identical dominant CDR3 beta clonotypes recurred across tumor sites within a patient.

TCR beta CDR3 was amplified by multiplex PCR using 32 V and 13 J primers. TCRdb used MiXCR to reprocess the multiplex PCR reads, holding one entry per CDR3 protein. The sample records under 15,000 distinct CDR3 sequences, about 23% being singletons. This receptor was taken from a man aged 50 to 59 with non-small cell lung cancer. The material sequenced was lung tumor tissue. The V gene is TRBV9, the J gene TRBJ1-2; D unresolved. CDR3: CASSPDLNYGYTF. In DNA, the CDR3 is TGTGCCAGCAGCCCAGACCTTAACTATGGCTACACCTTC.